This TCR beta chain was retrieved from a study of CD8+ T cells in alopecia areata. Study information: Patients received oral tofacitinib, 5 to 10 mg twice daily, for moderate-to-severe alopecia areata.

Trimming took 1 base from V and 0 from J, leaving 7 bases between them. The germline V gene encodes CDR1 SGHRS and CDR2 YFSETQ. The CDR3 consists of 14 residues. Reverse transcription of extracted RNA yielded cDNA, which provided the sequencing template. Repertoires were generated with immunoSEQ multiplex PCR, while TCRdb's copy carries only in-frame clones and drops some. The sample lists about 180,000 clones, 51% occurring once. Treatment defined: oral pan-JAK inhibitor, 5-10 mg twice daily. Sequencing was performed on CD8+ T cells sorted from blood, taken at roughly week 53, from a patient treated with tofacitinib. The receptor's source is a human donor with alopecia areata. The J gene is TRBJ1-2, the V gene TRBV5-1; D ambiguous. CDR3 protein: CASSLQPANYGYTF. The CDR3 DNA sequence: TGCGCCAGCAGCTTGCAGCCCGCTAACTATGGCTACACCTTC.